The 32 T cell receptor beta chains reported below all come from one sample, sequenced in a study of blood T cell repertoires in COVID-19 (dated by TCRdb to 2018 to 2020). To prepare the library, the immunoSEQ multiplex PCR assay was applied. Here the immuneACCESS table is served through TCRdb, limited to in-frame sequences with V and J called. Missing clones are a known gap in these copies; in checked studies unresolved V genes cover under half, and the rest lacks a known reason. The sample includes around 400,000 clones, with around 87% observed a single time. The ten largest clones add up to approximately 2.5% of the sample. The specimen sequenced was peripheral blood. All receptors derive from a woman aged 60-75 years with COVID-19, enrolled during active disease.

This chain connects TRBV19 to TRBJ1-2; D not certain. This CDR3 comprises 14 residues. Germline V gives CDR1 LNHDA, CDR2 SQIVND (reference sequence). Trimming took 7 bases from V and 4 from J, leaving 16 bases between them. DNA of the CDR3: TGTGCCAGTAATAGAGAGCCCGGTGCCTATGGCTACACCTTC. This encodes CASNREPGAYGYTF.

The rearrangement joins TRBV7-8 to TRBJ1-1; weak D call: TRBD1 (5 bases). Germline assignment: CDR1 SGHVS and CDR2 FQNEAQ. CDR3 length: 15 residues. The V end lost 1 base, the J end lost 1 base, and 10 bases lay between the germline ends. The CDR3 region is CASSLERGTNTEAFF. CDR3 coding DNA: TGTGCCAGCAGCTTAGAGCGGGGCACGAACACTGAAGCTTTCTTT.

This clone was recorded a few times. The gene calls are TRBV2 and TRBJ1-1; a possible D gene is TRBD1 (6 bases). V shed 0 bases and J shed 1 base, with 12 bases lying between them. The CDR3 spans 16 residues. Germline CDR1 is SNHLY and CDR2 is FYNNEI. CDR3 amino acids: CASSEARGTPNTEAFF. CDR3 DNA: TGTGCCAGCAGTGAAGCGCGAGGGACACCGAACACTGAAGCTTTCTTT.

Concerning this clone: Other DNA sequences in this specimen translate into the identical CDR3. The genes are TRBV5-1 and TRBJ2-5; D perhaps matches TRBD2 (6 bases). Germline V gives CDR1 SGHRS, CDR2 YFSETQ. The CDR3 extends over 13 amino acids. Deletions cut 0 bases from V and 5 bases from J, with 8 bases between. As DNA, the CDR3 is TGCGCCAGCAGCTTGGGCGGGGTCGAGACCCAGTACTTC. This translates into CASSLGGVETQYF.

The chain couples TRBV3-1 (or the pseudogene TRBV3-2) to TRBJ2-7; the match to TRBD2 covers 7 bases. Per the germline V gene, CDR1 is LGHDT and CDR2 is YNNKEL (reference sequence). This CDR3 is 16 amino acids long. V gave up 5 bases and J gave up 3 bases; unmatched junction bases: 13. In DNA form, the CDR3 reads TGTGCCAGCAGCGCCAGAGGGAGGGTGTGGAGCTACGAGCAGTACTTC. Its protein product is CASSARGRVWSYEQYF.

The rearrangement uses TRBV6-5 and TRBJ2-7, with TRBD2 matching 7 bases. With 6 bases clipped from V and 0 bases from J, the junction kept 8 bases outside the gene matches. The germline gives CDR1 MNHEY, CDR2 SVGAGI. The CDR3 spans 15 residues. CDR3 in amino acids: CASRYLSGASYEQYF. The CDR3 DNA is TGTGCCAGCAGATACCTAAGCGGGGCCTCCTACGAGCAGTACTTC.

CDR3 sequence: CASSWTSPGSAETQYF. CDR3 nucleotides: TGCGCCAGCAGCTGGACCTCGCCAGGGTCGGCAGAGACCCAGTACTTC. The chain uses TRBV5-1 and TRBJ2-5; D possibly corresponds to TRBD1 (5 bases). Germline V lookup: CDR1 SGHRS, CDR2 YFSETQ. Between the trimmed V and J ends, which lost 3 bases and 4 bases, there was a span of 19 bases. The CDR3 runs to 16 residues.

This chain's CDR3 is CAISGQGPPLISGANVLTF. The CDR3 DNA sequence: TGTGCCATCAGTGGACAGGGGCCCCCCCTGATCTCTGGGGCCAACGTCCTGACTTTC. This sequence joins TRBV10-3 and TRBJ2-6; TRBD1 agrees at 8 bases. V was clipped by 4 bases and J by 0 bases; unmatched bases: 11. This CDR3 is built from 19 residues. Germline CDR1 reads ENHRY; CDR2 reads SYGVKD.

This sequence joins TRBV14 and TRBJ1-2, with D perhaps matching TRBD1 (6 bases). Germline V CDR1 and CDR2: SGHDN, FVKESK. The CDR3 extends over 13 amino acids. Trimming removed 4 bases at V and 6 bases at J, with 12 bases between. DNA of the CDR3: TGTGCCAGCAGCCGGACAGTCGGGAATGGCTACACCTTC. Residues: CASSRTVGNGYTF. The full variable domain, completed using reference TRBV14 and TRBJ1-2, is EAGVTQFPSHSVIEKGQTVTLRCDPISGHDNLYWYRRVMGKEIKFLLHFVKESKQDESGMPNNRFLAERTGGTYSTLKVQPAELEDSGVYFCASSRTVGNGYTFGSGTRLTVV.

The chain has TRBV7-3 and TRBJ2-7, with 13 bases lining up with TRBD2. After removal of 3 bases from V and 3 bases from J, the junction contained 2 bases not matched to a gene. This CDR3 has 15 amino acids. CDR1 and CDR2 from the germline V gene are SGHTA and FQGTGA. CDR3 loop: CASSLGLAGYYEQYF. CDR3 DNA: TGTGCCAGCAGCTTGGGACTAGCGGGATACTACGAGCAGTACTTC.

Note on this clone: At the DNA level, this CDR3 is encoded by other sequences in the same sample as well. The chain combines TRBV15 with TRBJ1-4; the match to TRBD1 covers 7 bases. V lost 0 bases, J lost 6 bases, and 1 base stayed unmatched. From germline, CDR1 is LNHNV and CDR2 YYDKDF (reference sequence). The CDR3 contains 14 residues. DNA for the CDR3: TGTGCCACCAGCAGAGACAGGGGGGATGAAAAACTGTTTTTT. Translating it yields CATSRDRGDEKLFF. Complete variable domain (other parts from reference TRBV15 and TRBJ1-4): DAMVIQNPRYQVTQFGKPVTLSCSQTLNHNVMYWYQQKSSQAPKLLFHYYDKDFNNEADTPDNFQSRRPNTSFCFLDIRSPGLGDTAMYLCATSRDRGDEKLFFGSGTQLSVL.

Of note for this clone: One end of the junction is discordant with germline, which a read error may explain. This chain joins TRBV6-1 and TRBJ2-1, with 8 positions matching TRBD2. The CDR3 has 18 residues. Germline V gene sequence: CDR1 MNHNS, CDR2 SASEGT. The CDR3 reads CASSEGPPRLATYNEQFF. DNA for the CDR3: TGTGCCAGCAGCGAAGGGCCCCCCCGACTAGCGACCTACAATGAGCAGTTCTTC.

The gene calls are TRBV11-3 and TRBJ2-7, with D possibly TRBD2 on 6 matching bases. Germline-derived CDR1 and CDR2 are SGHNT and YENEEA. The V and J ends lost 5 bases and 4 bases respectively, with 18 bases between them. This CDR3 spans 15 amino acids. This CDR3 is CASSLGAGSLYEQYF. In DNA, the CDR3 is TGTGCCAGCAGCCTCGGGGCGGGGTCCCTTTACGAGCAGTACTTC.

The chain uses TRBV5-4 and TRBJ2-1, with 12 bases fitting TRBD2. There are 17 residues in the CDR3. J gave up 1 base and V 2 bases, and 4 bases lay outside the gene matches. The germline gives CDR1 SGHNT, CDR2 YYREEE (reference sequence). CDR3 nucleotide sequence: TGTGCCAGCAGCTTACCTAGCGGGGGGGGGTCCTACAATGAGCAGTTCTTC. Amino acids: CASSLPSGGGSYNEQFF.

The chain carries TRBV5-1 and TRBJ1-2; 11 bases fit TRBD1. Germline V gene lookup returns CDR1 SGHRS and CDR2 YFSETQ. The CDR3 runs 14 residues. Trimming at V came to 1 base and at J to 9 bases, leaving 5 bases not matched to a gene. The CDR3 sequence is CASSLTGQGGSYTF. CDR3 coding DNA: TGCGCCAGCAGCTTGACGGGACAGGGGGGAAGCTACACCTTC.

This chain connects TRBV19 to TRBJ2-5, with TRBD1 identical over 11 bases. Germline V gives CDR1 LNHDA, CDR2 SQIVND (reference sequence). V lost 6 bases, J lost 7 bases, and 7 bases stayed unmatched. The CDR3 has 14 amino acids. The CDR3 DNA reads as TGTGCCAGTAGACCCGGGACAGGGGGAGGGACCCAGTACTTC. Its translation: CASRPGTGGGTQYF. The entire variable domain, with the rest obtained from reference TRBV19 and TRBJ2-5, is as follows: DGGITQSPKYLFRKEGQNVTLSCEQNLNHDAMYWYRQDPGQGLRLIYYSQIVNDFQKGDIAEGYSVSREKKESFPLTVTSAQKNPTAFYLCASRPGTGGGTQYFGPGTRLLVL.

V usage is TRBV5-1 and J usage is TRBJ1-2, with a tentative D call TRBD1 (5 bases). The CDR3 consists of 13 residues. CDR1 and CDR2 from the germline V gene are SGHRS and YFSETQ. V was pared by 5 bases and J by 8 bases, with 16 bases between. CDR3 DNA: TGCGCCAGCAGGCTAGCGGAGGGGAGCGGCTACACCTTC. It translates to CASRLAEGSGYTF.

The chain couples TRBV6-6 to TRBJ1-2, with a tentative D call TRBD1 (5 bases). The V gene lost 5 bases and the J gene lost 5 bases, with 21 bases spanning the gap. Germline V gives CDR1 MNHNY, CDR2 SVGAGI (reference sequence). The CDR3 totals 16 residues. CDR3 nucleotides: TGTGCCAGCAGTCGAGGGGAGGCTCTAAGTTGGTATGGCTACACCTTC. The encoded protein is CASSRGEALSWYGYTF.

This chain connects TRBV3-1 (or the pseudogene TRBV3-2) to TRBJ1-2, with a tentative D call TRBD1 (6 bases). The CDR3 consists of 14 residues. The germline CDR1 and CDR2 sequences are LGHDT and YNNKEL (reference sequence). Trimming stripped 1 base from V and 8 bases from J, with 14 bases between. CDR3 nucleotides: TGTGCCAGCAGCCAAGTACCACCAGGGGACGGCTACACCTTC. Amino acid sequence: CASSQVPPGDGYTF.

The rearrangement links TRBV29-1 to TRBJ2-1, with 9 bases aligning to TRBD2. From germline, CDR1 is SQVTM and CDR2 ANQGSEA. J gave up 7 bases and V 2 bases, and 15 bases lay outside the gene matches. This CDR3 is built from 17 residues. In DNA, the CDR3 is TGCAGCGTTGAAACACCTTCGGGGCGGGGGGGCCAAAATGAGCAGTTCTTC. Amino acids: CSVETPSGRGGQNEQFF.

J is TRBJ2-7 and V is TRBV3-1 (or the pseudogene TRBV3-2); 11 bases line up with TRBD2. CDR3 length equals 15 residues. V was pared by 6 bases and J by 4 bases, with 8 bases of the junction left unmatched. CDR1 is LGHDT, CDR2 YNNKEL, per germline (reference sequence). CDR3 sequence: CASRFTSGGGYEQYF. The CDR3 nucleotides read TGTGCCAGCAGGTTCACTAGCGGGGGCGGTTACGAGCAGTACTTC.

The chain recombines TRBV7-9 with TRBJ2-2; possible D gene TRBD1, 5 bases. CDR3 length: 14 residues. Trimming cost V 7 bases and J 7 bases, with 16 bases left between them. Germline CDR1 SEHNR, CDR2 FQNEAQ (reference sequence). The CDR3 loop is CASINFQGIGELFF. DNA of the CDR3: TGTGCCAGCATCAATTTTCAGGGTATCGGGGAGCTGTTTTTT. The whole variable domain, filled in from reference TRBV7-9 and TRBJ2-2, reads DTGVSQNPRHKITKRGQNVTFRCDPISEHNRLYWYRQTLGQGPEFLTYFQNEAQLEKSRLLSDRFSAERPKGSFSTLEIQRTEQGDSAMYLCASINFQGIGELFFGEGSRLTVL.

The chain has TRBV7-9 and TRBJ1-2, with 8 bases matching TRBD1. Germline V lookup: CDR1 SEHNR, CDR2 FQNEAQ (reference sequence). The V and J ends lost 5 bases and 6 bases, in that order; junction bases with no gene match: 11. The CDR3 runs to 15 residues. CDR3 in amino acids: CASSALDRGHHGYTF. CDR3 sequence (DNA): TGTGCCAGCAGCGCCCTTGACAGGGGTCACCATGGCTACACCTTC.

Of note for this clone: The sample carries other DNA sequences with the same CDR3. V gene TRBV19 combines with J gene TRBJ1-5, with 11 bases aligning to TRBD1. J gave up 2 bases and V 7 bases, and 7 bases lay outside the gene matches. Germline V gene data show CDR1 as LNHDA and CDR2 as SQIVND (reference sequence). The CDR3 has 16 amino acids. The DNA for the CDR3 is TGTGCCAGTATCGGGGACAGGGGGTACCGCAATCAGCCCCAGCATTTT. This translates into CASIGDRGYRNQPQHF. The full variable domain, with the rest looked up from reference TRBV19 and TRBJ1-5, is DGGITQSPKYLFRKEGQNVTLSCEQNLNHDAMYWYRQDPGQGLRLIYYSQIVNDFQKGDIAEGYSVSREKKESFPLTVTSAQKNPTAFYLCASIGDRGYRNQPQHFGDGTRLSIL.

The rearrangement joins TRBV5-5 to TRBJ1-2; the D is unclear. Germline CDR1 is SGHKS and CDR2 is YYEKEE (reference sequence). This CDR3 is built from 15 residues. Trimming took 0 bases from V and 5 from J, leaving 14 bases between them. CDR3 DNA sequence: TGTGCCAGCAGCTTGGAGGTCACGGGTATATATGGCTACACCTTC. The encoded protein is CASSLEVTGIYGYTF. The entire variable domain, with the rest obtained from reference TRBV5-5 and TRBJ1-2, is as follows: DAGVTQSPTHLIKTRGQQVTLRCSPISGHKSVSWYQQVLGQGPQFIFQYYEKEERGRGNFPDRFSARQFPNYSSELNVNALLLGDSALYLCASSLEVTGIYGYTFGSGTRLTVV.

The chain is built from TRBV5-1 and TRBJ2-5; 7 nucleotides line up with TRBD2. V lost 5 bases to trimming and J lost 6 bases; unmatched junction nucleotides: 10. This CDR3 is built from 14 residues. The germline V gene has CDR1 SGHRS and CDR2 YFSETQ. The CDR3 is CASRPQGGMQTQYF. CDR3 nucleotides: TGCGCCAGCAGACCTCAGGGAGGGATGCAGACCCAGTACTTC.

The rearrangement links TRBV19 to TRBJ2-7, with 7 bases that match TRBD2. Losses at the gene ends were 5 bases for V and 0 bases for J; bases not matched to a gene: 4. The germline V gene encodes CDR1 LNHDA and CDR2 SQIVND (reference sequence). This CDR3 has 14 amino acids. The CDR3 is CASSGRDYSYEQYF. In DNA form, the CDR3 reads TGTGCCAGTAGTGGCCGGGACTACTCCTACGAGCAGTACTTC.

This chain links TRBV14 with TRBJ2-2; possible D gene TRBD1, 6 bases. Germline V CDR1 and CDR2: SGHDN, FVKESK. The CDR3 is made up of 15 amino acids. The V end lost 2 bases, the J end lost 1 base, and 8 bases lay between the germline ends. The CDR3 DNA follows: TGTGCCAGCAGCCAACCGGGACAGAACACCGGGGAGCTGTTTTTT. This gives the protein CASSQPGQNTGELFF.

This rearrangement joins TRBV28 to TRBJ2-7; 9 bases match TRBD1. Germline assignment: CDR1 MDHEN and CDR2 SYDVKM. With V trimmed by 4 bases and J by 5 bases, 3 bases remained unmatched. The CDR3 runs to 13 residues. The CDR3 here is CASSWDRVHEQYF. The CDR3 region has the DNA TGTGCCAGCAGTTGGGACAGGGTCCACGAGCAGTACTTC.

V and J are TRBV5-8 and TRBJ2-5, with a weak D call TRBD1 (6 bases). The germline CDR1 and CDR2 sequences are SGHTS and YDEGEE. The CDR3 has 14 residues. Trimming pared 4 bases from V and 2 bases from J, leaving 12 bases between. Here the CDR3 DNA reads TGTGCCAGCAGCGCCGGACAGTTACAAGAGACCCAGTACTTC. Translating gives CASSAGQLQETQYF.

This rearrangement joins TRBV18 to TRBJ1-1, with D perhaps matching TRBD1 (5 bases). There are 15 residues in the CDR3. Looked up from germline, CDR1 is KGHSH and CDR2 is LQKENI. Trimming took 2 bases from V and 1 from J, leaving 11 bases between them. CDR3 loop: CASSPRQLSNTEAFF. CDR3 bases: TGTGCCAGCTCACCAAGACAGCTTTCGAACACTGAAGCTTTCTTT.

The J gene is TRBJ2-2, the V gene TRBV18; D remains unclear. V was pared by 3 bases and J by 5 bases, with 7 bases between. The CDR3 is 13 residues long. CDR1 is KGHSH and CDR2 is LQKENI in the germline V gene. Here the CDR3 reads CASSPGWTGELFF. Written as DNA, the CDR3 is TGTGCCAGCTCACCCGGTTGGACCGGGGAGCTGTTTTTT.